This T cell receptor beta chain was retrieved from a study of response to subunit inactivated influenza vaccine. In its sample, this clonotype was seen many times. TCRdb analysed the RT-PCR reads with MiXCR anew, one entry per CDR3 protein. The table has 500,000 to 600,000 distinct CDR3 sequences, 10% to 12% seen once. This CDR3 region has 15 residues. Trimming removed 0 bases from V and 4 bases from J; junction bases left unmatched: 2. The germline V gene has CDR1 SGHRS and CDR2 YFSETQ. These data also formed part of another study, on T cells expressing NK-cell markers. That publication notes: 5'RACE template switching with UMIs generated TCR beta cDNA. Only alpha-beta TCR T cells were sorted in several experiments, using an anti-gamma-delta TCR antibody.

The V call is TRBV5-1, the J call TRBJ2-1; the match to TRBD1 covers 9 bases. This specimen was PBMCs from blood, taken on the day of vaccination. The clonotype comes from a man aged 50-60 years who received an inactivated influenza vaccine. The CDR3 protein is CASSLAGTGYNEQFF. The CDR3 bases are TGCGCCAGCAGCTTGGCCGGGACAGGGTACAATGAGCAGTTCTTC.